This TCR beta chain comes out of a study of OX40 agonist ivuxolimab in advanced cancers. For the wider study: Ivuxolimab, which targeted the costimulatory receptor OX40 (CD134), was an agonistic, fully human IgG2 monoclonal antibody. Intravenous ivuxolimab was administered to patients every 2 weeks at six dose levels: 0.01, 0.1, 0.3, 1.5, 3 and 10 mg/kg. Of the roughly 52 dose-escalation patients, hepatocellular carcinoma was present in approximately 20, melanoma in approximately 15, renal cell carcinoma in 9 and head and neck cancer in 9. A male proportion of under 85% and a mean age of around 60 years, ranging from 23 to 79, were recorded for the dose-escalation cohort. Patients were allowed to have had prior anti-PD-1, anti-PD-L1 or anti-CTLA-4 therapy, and approximately 39% of the dose-escalation patients had been treated with checkpoint inhibitors. Three dose-escalation patients achieved partial responses, one with hepatocellular carcinoma and two with cutaneous melanoma. The purpose of peripheral TCRbeta sequencing was to test whether ivuxolimab changed TCR sequence diversity and led to clonal T-cell expansion. The paper reports the monotherapy dose-escalation portion (N of about 51 patients) of the phase I ivuxolimab trial. The paper's findings and limits, for the study overall: On average, CD8+ T cells showed more expanded clones than CD4+ T cells after ivuxolimab. Low levels of normalized T-cell clonal expansion were also seen in some patients who did not respond. Antigen specificity was not determined for the clonally expanded peripheral T cells. In the 0.1-3.0 mg/kg groups, partial responders had among the lowest normalized peripheral clonal expansion, particularly in CD8+ T cells. At doses of 0.1 to 3.0 mg/kg, clonal expansion of both CD4+ and CD8+ blood T cells was observed from baseline to week 6.

Patients with a history of autoimmune disease or receiving systemic immunosuppression were excluded from the trial. Peripheral blood for TCR sequencing was collected from all dose cohorts at baseline, on cycle 4 day 1, and on cycle 7 day 1. The samples were drawn from a first-in-human, open-label, multicenter phase I dose-escalation trial of ivuxolimab. Adults with locally advanced or metastatic head and neck squamous cell, hepatocellular, melanoma or renal cell carcinoma were enrolled in the trial. Before TCR sequencing, CD4+ T cells and CD8+ T cells from peripheral blood were sorted into separate populations. Genomic DNA was extracted from sorted cells for sequencing of the TCRbeta CDR3 region. The immunoSEQ Assay was used to sequence the TCRbeta CDR3 regions. TCRdb mirrors the immuneACCESS table, restricted to in-frame sequences. Some clones are absent from its copies; in checked studies, under half trace to an unresolved V gene, and the reason for the others is unknown. The sample yields about 85,000 clones; about 86% were counted once. The biggest ten clones account for more than 6% of the sample.

The cysteine opens and the phenylalanine closes a CDR3 of 13 amino acids. Only the CDR3 part of the read is kept: 39 bases, read in frame from the first base. Trimming costs V 2 bases and J 3 bases, and their ends lie 7 bases apart. From the germline V gene, CDR1 is MNHEY and CDR2 is SVGAGI. Points on this clone: Its antigen specificity is not known. It has no much larger one-base neighbor in the sample; base qualities were not kept.

The rearranged chain carries TRBV6-5 and TRBJ1-2; the D gene lacks a confident call. This TCR derives from an adult with an advanced solid tumor such as melanoma, head and neck, liver or kidney cancer. Sequenced here: CD4+ or CD8+ T cells sorted from blood, sampled in a trial of the OX40 agonist ivuxolimab. The DNA sequence is as follows: TGTGCCAGCAGTTACGCCCCCGACTATGGCTACACCTTC. Its coded protein is CASSYAPDYGYTF.